The sequence of this T cell receptor beta chain was determined in a study of T cell responses to AZD1222 COVID-19 vaccine (dated by TCRdb to the early 2020s). As for the study more broadly: TCR sequencing covered about 230 trial participants: 200 to 220 given two doses of AZD1222 and around 26 given two doses of MenACWY control vaccine. Trial participants were enrolled by age into subgroups of 18-55, 56-69 and 70-plus years, and 148, 28 and 57 TCR-sequenced participants, respectively, were included in these subgroups.

The paper as a whole reports these results and caveats: No day 14 peak-response samples were available, so repertoires were characterized only after the peak T cell response. Conclusions about previously exposed vaccinees are limited because only 5 or 6 AZD1222 recipients were SARS-CoV-2 seropositive at baseline. The 56-69-year group was small, and its depth increase did not reach significance, likely because of low power. Vaccine-associated CD4 TCRs spanned the whole spike protein, with dominant responses in regions 160-218 and 743-854. Nearly half of unique spike-specific TCRs reportedly recognized epitopes outside regions mutated in the B.1.351 and B.1.1.7 variants. A significant rise in spike-specific TCR breadth and depth was observed after two AZD1222 doses relative to day 0 and relative to MenACWY recipients. Participants were mostly white British, with more females than males. The authors suggested clonal diversity may have been underestimated.

The junction carries 16 bases between V and J, which are trimmed by 10 bases and 7 bases respectively. The CDR3 sequence holds 13 residues, the cysteine and phenylalanine included. The only DNA kept is the CDR3, 39 bases in frame from the first base. From a lookup of the germline V gene (reference sequence), CDR1 and CDR2 are LNHDA and SQIVND. Notes on this clone: What antigen it recognizes has not been identified. Base qualities were left out, and no much larger clone turns up one base away.

The time point label, as the study defines it: about 28 days (+/-7) after the second vaccine dose. AZD1222 recipients with second doses at about 4 weeks or about 12 weeks were pooled, because spike-specific TCR depth and breadth did not differ between schedules. Vaccinee samples were obtained from the UK trials COV001 and COV002, which included a single-blind randomized controlled phase 2/3 trial of AZD1222 (ChAdOx1 nCoV-19) in healthy adults. For TCRbeta chain sequencing, PBMC samples were collected from trial participants at day 0 and at day 28 after the second dose. The CDR3 regions of human TCRbeta chains were subjected to immunosequencing. Concerning the study's data processing: TCRs in the repertoires were compared against a reference library of SARS-CoV-2-specific TCRs that had been generated with the MIRA antigen-specificity platform. Breadth meant the fraction of unique TCRs that were SARS-CoV-2-associated, whereas depth meant the fraction of total T cells that were SARS-CoV-2-associated. Using the MIRA data, every spike-specific TCR was mapped to the spike region that the TCR reacted to and assigned to either a CD4 or a CD8 class. Log10-transformed breadth and depth values were compared by one-way ANOVA with Sidak's multiple comparisons tests. Drawn from immuneACCESS, this table holds only the in-frame rearrangements with V and J called that TCRdb kept. Clones are partly lost; checked studies trace under half to an unresolved V gene and leave the rest unexplained. The V and J calls and clone size are taken from that table; D and trimming were inferred from the DNA. The table for this sample lists around 140,000 clones; roughly 88% of them were counted only once. Approximately 1.1% of the sample belongs to the ten largest clones.

This chain joins TRBV19 to TRBJ1-4; confidence is insufficient to name the D gene. This specimen consisted of peripheral blood, obtained 28 days after the second AZD1222 dose. The clonotype was recovered from an adult who received the AZD1222 COVID-19 vaccine. The bases are TGTGCCACTAGGACCTTCCTAAGTGAAAAACTGTTTTTT. This encodes CATRTFLSEKLFF. The full variable domain, with segments outside the CDR3 supplied by the reference TRBV19 and TRBJ1-4 proteins, appears as DGGITQSPKYLFRKEGQNVTLSCEQNLNHDAMYWYRQDPGQGLRLIYYSQIVNDFQKGDIAEGYSVSREKKESFPLTVTSAQKNPTAFYLCATRTFLSEKLFFGSGTQLSVL.